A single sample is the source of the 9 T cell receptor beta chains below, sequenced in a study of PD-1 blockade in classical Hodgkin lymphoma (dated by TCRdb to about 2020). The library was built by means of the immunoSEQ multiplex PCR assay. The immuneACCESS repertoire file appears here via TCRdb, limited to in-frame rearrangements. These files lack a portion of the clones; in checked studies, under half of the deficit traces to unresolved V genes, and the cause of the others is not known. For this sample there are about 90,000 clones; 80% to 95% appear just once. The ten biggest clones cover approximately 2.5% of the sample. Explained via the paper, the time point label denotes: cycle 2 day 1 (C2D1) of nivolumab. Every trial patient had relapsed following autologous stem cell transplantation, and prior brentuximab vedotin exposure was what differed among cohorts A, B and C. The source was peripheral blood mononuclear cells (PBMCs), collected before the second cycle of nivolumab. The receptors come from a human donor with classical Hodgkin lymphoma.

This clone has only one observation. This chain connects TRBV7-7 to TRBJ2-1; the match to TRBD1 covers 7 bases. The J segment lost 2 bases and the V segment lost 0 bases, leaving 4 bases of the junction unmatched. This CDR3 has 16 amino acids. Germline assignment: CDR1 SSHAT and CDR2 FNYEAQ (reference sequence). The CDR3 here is CASSLAGQPPYNEQFF. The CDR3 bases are TGTGCCAGCAGCTTAGCGGGACAGCCCCCCTACAATGAGCAGTTCTTC.

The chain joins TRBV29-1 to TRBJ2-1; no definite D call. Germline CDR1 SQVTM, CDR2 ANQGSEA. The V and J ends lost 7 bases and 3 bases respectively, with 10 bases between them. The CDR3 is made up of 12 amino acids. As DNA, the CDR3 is TGCAGCGGAATGCGGCTCTACAATGAGCAGTTCTTC. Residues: CSGMRLYNEQFF.

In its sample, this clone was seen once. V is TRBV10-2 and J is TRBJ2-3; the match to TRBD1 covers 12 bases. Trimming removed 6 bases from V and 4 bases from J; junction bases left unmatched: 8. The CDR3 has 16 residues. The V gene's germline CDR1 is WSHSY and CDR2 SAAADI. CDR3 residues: CASRGTGGFGADTQYF. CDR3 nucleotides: TGCGCCAGCAGGGGGACAGGGGGCTTCGGGGCAGATACGCAGTATTTT.

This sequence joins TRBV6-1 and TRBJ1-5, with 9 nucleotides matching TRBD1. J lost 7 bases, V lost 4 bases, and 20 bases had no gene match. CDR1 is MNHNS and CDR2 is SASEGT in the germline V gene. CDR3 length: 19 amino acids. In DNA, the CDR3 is TGTGCCAGCAGTGCCCCCCGGGGGACTTTACAGGGGGCAGGGCAGCCCCAGCATTTT. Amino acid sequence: CASSAPRGTLQGAGQPQHF.

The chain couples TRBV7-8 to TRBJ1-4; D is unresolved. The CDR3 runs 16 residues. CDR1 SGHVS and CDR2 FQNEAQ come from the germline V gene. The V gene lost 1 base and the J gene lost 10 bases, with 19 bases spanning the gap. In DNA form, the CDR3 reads TGTGCCAGCAGCTTAGTTGTTGGTCAGGCCGGAAGAAAACTGTTTTTT. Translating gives CASSLVVGQAGRKLFF.

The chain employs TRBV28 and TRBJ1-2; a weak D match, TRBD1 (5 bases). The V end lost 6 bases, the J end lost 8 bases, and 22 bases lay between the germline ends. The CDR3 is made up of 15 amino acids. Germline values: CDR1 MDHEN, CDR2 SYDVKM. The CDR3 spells CASSHPFGGVWGYTF. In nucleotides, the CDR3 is TGTGCCAGCAGCCACCCGTTTGGGGGGGTTTGGGGCTACACCTTC.

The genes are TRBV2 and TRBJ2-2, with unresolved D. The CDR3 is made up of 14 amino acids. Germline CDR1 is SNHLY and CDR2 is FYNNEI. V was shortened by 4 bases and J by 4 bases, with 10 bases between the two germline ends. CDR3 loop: CASSGGYGTGELFF. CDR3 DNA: TGTGCCAGCAGTGGGGGTTATGGCACCGGGGAGCTGTTTTTT. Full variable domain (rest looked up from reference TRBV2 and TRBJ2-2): EPEVTQTPSHQVTQMGQEVILRCVPISNHLYFYWYRQILGQKVEFLVSFYNNEISEKSEIFDDQFSVERPDGSNFTLKIRSTKLEDSAMYFCASSGGYGTGELFFGEGSRLTVL.

The CDR3 DNA follows: TGTGCCAGCAGCCCTTTTAGCGACTACTCCTACGAGCAGTACTTC. Amino acids: CASSPFSDYSYEQYF. The rearrangement uses TRBV14 and TRBJ2-7; a possible D gene is TRBD2 (5 bases). The CDR3 runs to 15 residues. V lost 4 bases, J lost 0 bases, and 13 bases lay in between. Germline V gene sequence: CDR1 SGHDN, CDR2 FVKESK. The whole variable domain, remainder taken from reference TRBV14 and TRBJ2-7, is EAGVTQFPSHSVIEKGQTVTLRCDPISGHDNLYWYRRVMGKEIKFLLHFVKESKQDESGMPNNRFLAERTGGTYSTLKVQPAELEDSGVYFCASSPFSDYSYEQYFGPGTRLTVT.

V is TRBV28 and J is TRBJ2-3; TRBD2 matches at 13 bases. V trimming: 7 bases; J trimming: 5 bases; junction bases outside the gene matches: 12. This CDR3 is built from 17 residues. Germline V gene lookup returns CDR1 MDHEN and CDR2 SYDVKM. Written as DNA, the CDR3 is TGTGCCAGCAAGGGGACTAGCGGGAAATGGGTGAGAGATACGCAGTATTTT. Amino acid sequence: CASKGTSGKWVRDTQYF.